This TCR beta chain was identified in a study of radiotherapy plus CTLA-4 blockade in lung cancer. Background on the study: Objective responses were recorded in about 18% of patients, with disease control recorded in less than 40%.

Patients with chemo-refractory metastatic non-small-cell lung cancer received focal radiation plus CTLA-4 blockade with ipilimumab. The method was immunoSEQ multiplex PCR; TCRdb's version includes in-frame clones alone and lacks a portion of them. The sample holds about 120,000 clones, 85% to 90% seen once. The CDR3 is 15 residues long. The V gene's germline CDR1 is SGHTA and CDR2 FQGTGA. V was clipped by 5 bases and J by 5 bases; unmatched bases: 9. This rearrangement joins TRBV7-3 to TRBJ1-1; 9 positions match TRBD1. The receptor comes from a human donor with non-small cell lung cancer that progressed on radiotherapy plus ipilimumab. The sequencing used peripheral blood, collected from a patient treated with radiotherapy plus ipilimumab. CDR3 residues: CASSNYPGTGTEAFF. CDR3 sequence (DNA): TGTGCCAGCAGCAATTACCCCGGGACAGGGACTGAAGCTTTCTTT.